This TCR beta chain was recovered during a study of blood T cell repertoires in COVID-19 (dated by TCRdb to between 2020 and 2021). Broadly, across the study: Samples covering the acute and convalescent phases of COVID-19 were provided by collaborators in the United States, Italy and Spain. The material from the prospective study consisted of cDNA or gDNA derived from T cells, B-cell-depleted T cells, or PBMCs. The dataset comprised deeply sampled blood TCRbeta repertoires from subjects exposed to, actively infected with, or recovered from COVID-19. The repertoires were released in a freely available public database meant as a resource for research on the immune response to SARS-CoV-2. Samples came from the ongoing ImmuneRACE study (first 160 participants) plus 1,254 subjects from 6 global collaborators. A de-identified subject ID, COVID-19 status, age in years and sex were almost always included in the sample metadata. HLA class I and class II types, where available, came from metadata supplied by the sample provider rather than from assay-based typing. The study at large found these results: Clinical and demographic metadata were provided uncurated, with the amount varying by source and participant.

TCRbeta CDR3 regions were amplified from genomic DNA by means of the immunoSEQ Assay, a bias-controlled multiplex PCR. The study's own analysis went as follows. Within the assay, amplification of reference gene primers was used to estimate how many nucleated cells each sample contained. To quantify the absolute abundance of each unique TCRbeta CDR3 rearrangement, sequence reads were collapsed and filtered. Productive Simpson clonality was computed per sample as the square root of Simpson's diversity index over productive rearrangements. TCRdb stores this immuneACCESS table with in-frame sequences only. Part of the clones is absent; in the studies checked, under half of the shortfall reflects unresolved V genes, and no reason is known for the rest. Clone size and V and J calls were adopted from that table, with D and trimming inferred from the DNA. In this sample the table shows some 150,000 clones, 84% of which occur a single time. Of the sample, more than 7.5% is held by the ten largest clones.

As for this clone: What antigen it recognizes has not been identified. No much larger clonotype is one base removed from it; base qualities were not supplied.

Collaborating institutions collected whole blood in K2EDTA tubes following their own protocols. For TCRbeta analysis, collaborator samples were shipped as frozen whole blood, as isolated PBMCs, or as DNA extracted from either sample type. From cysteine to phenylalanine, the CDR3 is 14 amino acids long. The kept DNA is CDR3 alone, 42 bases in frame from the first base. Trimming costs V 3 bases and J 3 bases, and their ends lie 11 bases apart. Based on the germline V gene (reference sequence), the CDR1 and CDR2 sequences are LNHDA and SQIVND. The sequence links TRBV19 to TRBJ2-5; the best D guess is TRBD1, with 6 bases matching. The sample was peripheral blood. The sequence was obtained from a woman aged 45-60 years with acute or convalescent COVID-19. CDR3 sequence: CASSIATGKETQYF. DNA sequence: TGTGCCAGTAGTATCGCTACAGGGAAAGAGACCCAGTACTTC. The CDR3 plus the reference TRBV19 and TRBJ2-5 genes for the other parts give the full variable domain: DGGITQSPKYLFRKEGQNVTLSCEQNLNHDAMYWYRQDPGQGLRLIYYSQIVNDFQKGDIAEGYSVSREKKESFPLTVTSAQKNPTAFYLCASSIATGKETQYFGPGTRLLVL.